Included here is one T cell receptor beta chain sequence, with context. The CDR3 has 13 residues. The V segment lost 5 bases and the J segment 14 bases; nucleotides outside the gene matches: 11. Germline V gene lookup returns CDR1 SEHNR and CDR2 FQNEAQ (reference sequence). MiXCR was run by TCRdb on the RT-PCR reads, yielding one entry per CDR3 protein. Of about 650,000 distinct CDR3 sequences listed, 15% to 19% were seen once; the top ten hold around 10%. These data are taken from a study of response to subunit inactivated influenza vaccine. The source material was PBMCs from blood, sampled 11 to 12 days after vaccination. The chain carries TRBV7-9 and TRBJ1-4; 7 nucleotides align to TRBD1. This sequence originates from a man aged 50 or older who received an inactivated influenza vaccine. CDR3 sequence reads: CASSPDRPSGLFF. The CDR3 coding sequence is TGTGCCAGCAGCCCGGACAGGCCGTCCGGGCTGTTTTTT.